This note documents a single T cell receptor (beta chain) sequence. This clonotype has just a few counts. No cognate antigen has been identified for it. The record has no base qualities; no much larger clone is one base away. The data are from a study of response to subunit inactivated influenza vaccine (dated 2018 in TCRdb). With regard to the full study: The study used deep quantitative T cell receptor repertoire profiling to track responses to a trivalent subunit inactivated influenza vaccine.

V gives up 5 bases and J gives up 4 bases, and the segment between their germline ends measures 19 bases. The CDR3 numbers 16 residues from cysteine through phenylalanine. Kept here is only the CDR3 DNA, which spans 48 bases and is read in frame from base 1. The library was prepared using RT-PCR. Reads for this sample came from an Illumina HiSeq 2500. Clones were called with MiXCR by TCRdb after fastp trimmed the public reads at Q25, and only in-frame beta chains were retained. Merged by CDR3 protein, the rows form single entries marked with the most common genes and DNA. This sample has 530,000 or so distinct CDR3 sequences in its table, and 12% of those were observed once. Of the sample, 10% falls within the top ten clones. Study-wide findings and limitations: The authors suggested that each seasonal influenza vaccination may recruit only a limited number of new T cells.

The sequence is built from TRBV12-3 or TRBV12-4 and TRBJ2-3; the D assignment is uncertain and may be TRBD1 or TRBD2, with 5 bases supporting each. Sequenced material: PBMCs from blood, taken on the day of vaccination. This clonotype was obtained from a man aged 45 to 65 who received an inactivated influenza vaccine. Donor details come from another sample of the same person, matched by shared clones. The sequenced DNA is TGTGCCAGCAGTCCTCGGGGCTCCCGGGGCGCAGATACGCAGTATTTT. It is translated as CASSPRGSRGADTQYF.